The clone carrying this TCR beta chain was seen repeatedly, ten times or more. Antigen unknown. Germline CDR1 LNHDA, CDR2 SQIVND (reference sequence). Germline trimming cut 6 bases from V and 7 bases from J; bases unmatched to any gene: 11. This CDR3 spans 15 amino acids. The sample belongs to a study of T cells after yellow fever vaccination. Whole-study findings and limits: Abundant clonotypes (contaminants from the bulk population) could be present in FACS-sorted repertoires. Relatively few clonotypes were ones that appeared in both CD4 and CD8 compartments. Reappearance after the booster was seen for most primary-vaccination clones, at roughly 96% CD4 and about 90% CD8.

Each CDR3 protein is one row after TCRdb ran MiXCR on the 5' RACE reads. The repertoire holds some 350,000 distinct CDR3 sequences, about 6.2% seen once, with about 15% in the top ten. The chain recombines TRBV19 with TRBJ2-1; 8 nucleotides line up with TRBD2. The receptor's source is a man aged 25 to 40 who received the YFV17D yellow fever vaccine. The source material was PBMCs, sampled 5 days after the yellow fever booster vaccination. CDR3: CASRGTSGWMNEQFF. As DNA, the CDR3 is TGTGCCAGTAGAGGGACTAGTGGATGGATGAATGAGCAGTTCTTC. Looking up the rest from reference TRBV19 and TRBJ2-1 gives the full variable domain: DGGITQSPKYLFRKEGQNVTLSCEQNLNHDAMYWYRQDPGQGLRLIYYSQIVNDFQKGDIAEGYSVSREKKESFPLTVTSAQKNPTAFYLCASRGTSGWMNEQFFGPGTRLTVL.